These 8 T cell receptor beta chains were sequenced from one sample in a study of blood T cell repertoires in COVID-19. Here immunoSEQ multiplex PCR was the method, and the copy in TCRdb shows in-frame clones only, minus some. The data show under 75,000 clones, with around nine tenths seen just once and roughly 2.4% held by the top ten. Specimen: peripheral blood. These TCRs come from a human donor in a cohort sampled during active COVID-19.

This chain connects TRBV7-8 to TRBJ2-5; 9 nucleotides line up with TRBD1. The CDR3 has 15 amino acids. Germline-derived CDR1 and CDR2 are SGHVS and FQNEAQ. After removal of 5 bases from V and 5 bases from J, the junction contained 9 bases not matched to a gene. CDR3 sequence reads: CASSTVPGQGETQYF. The DNA for the CDR3 is TGTGCCAGCAGCACAGTTCCCGGACAGGGGGAGACCCAGTACTTC.

V and J are TRBV6-1 and TRBJ1-4, with TRBD1 matching over 8 bases. Germline assignment: CDR1 MNHNS and CDR2 SASEGT. J lost 6 bases, V lost 0 bases, and 6 bases had no gene match. The CDR3 totals 16 residues. The DNA of the CDR3 is TGTGCCAGCAGTGAAGCGTTGGACAGGGTGTATGAAAAACTGTTTTTT. Translating gives CASSEALDRVYEKLFF.

CDR3 coding DNA: TGCGCCAGCAGCTTCCGCCAGGGGAGAACCTACGAGCAGTACTTC. Encoded protein: CASSFRQGRTYEQYF. The chain carries TRBV5-1 and TRBJ2-7, with TRBD1 as a possible D gene (6 bases). CDR3 size: 15 residues. The V end was cut by 2 bases, the J end by 2 bases, with 14 bases between. CDR1 SGHRS and CDR2 YFSETQ come from the germline V gene.

Only one count was recorded for this clone. The chain employs TRBV10-3 and TRBJ2-2; weak D call: TRBD2 (5 bases). From germline, CDR1 is ENHRY and CDR2 SYGVKD. This CDR3 comprises 12 residues. Trimming removed 8 bases from V and 1 base from J, with 5 bases in between. Here the CDR3 reads CAIGGNTGELFF. The CDR3 coding sequence is TGTGCCATCGGAGGGAACACCGGGGAGCTGTTTTTT.

The rearrangement links TRBV27 to TRBJ2-1; weak D call: TRBD1 (5 bases). The V and J ends lost 5 bases and 1 base respectively, with 9 bases between them. The CDR3 is 14 residues long. Germline values: CDR1 MNHEY, CDR2 SMNVEV (reference sequence). CDR3 protein: CASSVGASYNEQFF. CDR3 sequence (DNA): TGTGCCAGCAGTGTAGGGGCTTCCTACAATGAGCAGTTCTTC.

This clone was detected once. The chain couples TRBV7-9 to TRBJ2-7, with 7 bases matching TRBD2. V lost 1 base, J lost 4 bases, and 7 bases stayed unmatched. Germline V gene sequence: CDR1 SEHNR, CDR2 FQNEAQ (reference sequence). The CDR3 contains 15 residues. As DNA, the CDR3 is TGTGCCAGCAGCTTAGTTAGCGGGCGTTCTTACGAGCAGTACTTC. Translating gives CASSLVSGRSYEQYF.

The chain recombines TRBV7-2 with TRBJ2-3; 12 bases fit TRBD2. CDR1 and CDR2 from the germline V gene are SGHTA and FQGNSA. This CDR3 spans 18 amino acids. V lost 0 bases and J lost 0; bases outside the gene matches: 4. The CDR3 DNA reads TGTGCCAGCAGCTTAGCGCCCGGACTAGCGGGAAGCACAGATACGCAGTATTTT. Protein product: CASSLAPGLAGSTDTQYF.

The CDR3 DNA is TGTGCCAGCAGACTTAGCGTAGGCCGCTCCAATGAGCAGTTCTTC. As protein: CASRLSVGRSNEQFF. The chain carries TRBV6-6 and TRBJ2-1, with D maybe TRBD2 (5 bases). In germline, CDR1 is MNHNY, CDR2 SVGAGI (reference sequence). V lost 6 bases and J 6 bases, leaving 18 bases between the germline ends. The length of the CDR3 is 15 residues.